A single T cell receptor beta chain is shown here with its context. Data came from immunoSEQ multiplex PCR; TCRdb stores just in-frame clones and leaves some out. The table includes 200,000 to 300,000 clones, about 91% detected once. Clinical histories supplied by participants themselves formed the basis of cohort assignment. The data derive from a study of blood T cell repertoires in COVID-19. Study overall: T cells, B-cell-depleted T cells, or PBMCs provided the cDNA or gDNA that served as material.

This receptor was obtained from a woman aged 40 to 50 with acute COVID-19. Sequenced sample: PBMCs or T cells enriched from blood (not recorded which).

CDR3 in amino acids: CASSSLAAKNIQYF. Written as DNA, the CDR3 is TGTGCCAGCAGCTCCCTAGCAGCCAAAAACATTCAGTACTTC. The chain employs TRBV7-8 and TRBJ2-4; the D gene is possibly TRBD2 (5 bases). The CDR3 consists of 14 residues. Looked up from germline, CDR1 is SGHVS and CDR2 is FQNEAQ. V lost 4 bases, J lost 0 bases, and 7 bases lay in between.